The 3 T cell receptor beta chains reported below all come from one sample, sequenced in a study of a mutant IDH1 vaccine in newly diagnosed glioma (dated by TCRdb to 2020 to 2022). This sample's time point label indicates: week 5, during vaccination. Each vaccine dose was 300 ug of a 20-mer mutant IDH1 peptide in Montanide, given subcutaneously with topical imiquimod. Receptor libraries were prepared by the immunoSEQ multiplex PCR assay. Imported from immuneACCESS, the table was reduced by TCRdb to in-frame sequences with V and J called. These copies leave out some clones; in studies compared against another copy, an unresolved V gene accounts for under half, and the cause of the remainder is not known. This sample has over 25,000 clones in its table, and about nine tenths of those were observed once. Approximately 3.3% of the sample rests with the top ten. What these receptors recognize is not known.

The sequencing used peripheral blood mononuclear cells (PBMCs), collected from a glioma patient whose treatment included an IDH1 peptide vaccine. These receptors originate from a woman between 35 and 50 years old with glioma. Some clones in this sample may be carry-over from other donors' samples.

CDR3 loop: CASSYEQMGYTF. DNA for the CDR3: TGTGCCAGCAGCTACGAGCAGATGGGCTACACCTTC. The V call is TRBV7-9, the J call TRBJ1-2, with unresolved D. This CDR3 spans 12 amino acids. Looked up from germline, CDR1 is SEHNR and CDR2 is FQNEAQ (reference sequence). V was trimmed by 4 bases and J by 8 bases, leaving 11 bases between them.

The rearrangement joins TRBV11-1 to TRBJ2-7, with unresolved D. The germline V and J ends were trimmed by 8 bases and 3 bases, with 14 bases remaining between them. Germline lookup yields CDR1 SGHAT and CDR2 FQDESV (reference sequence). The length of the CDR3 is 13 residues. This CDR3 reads CASGPTSSYEQYF. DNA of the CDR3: TGTGCCAGCGGCCCGACCAGCAGCTACGAGCAGTACTTC. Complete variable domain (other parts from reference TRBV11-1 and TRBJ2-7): EAEVAQSPRYKITEKSQAVAFWCDPISGHATLYWYRQILGQGPELLVQFQDESVVDDSQLPKDRFSAERLKGVDSTLKIQPAELGDSAMYLCASGPTSSYEQYFGPGTRLTVT.

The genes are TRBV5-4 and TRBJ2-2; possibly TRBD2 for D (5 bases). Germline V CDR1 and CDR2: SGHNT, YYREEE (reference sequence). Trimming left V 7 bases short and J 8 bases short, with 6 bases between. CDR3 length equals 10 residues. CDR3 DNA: TGTGCCAGCGGGGAGGGGGAGCTGTTTTTT. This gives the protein CASGEGELFF.